One and the same sample provided the 15 T cell receptor beta chains below, sequenced in a study of T cell changes during pregnancy in multiple sclerosis. Assay used: immunoSEQ multiplex PCR; TCRdb lists only in-frame clones, some missing. The sample consists of 42,000 or so clones, about 92% of them appearing once. Specimen: CD8+ T cells from peripheral blood mononuclear cells, collected in the first trimester of pregnancy. Receptors were obtained from a female donor with multiple sclerosis, enrolled in a pregnancy study.

The chain couples TRBV13 to TRBJ2-1; 11 nucleotides line up with TRBD2. The ends lost 5 bases at V and 3 bases at J; junction bases unmatched: 6. The length of the CDR3 is 16 residues. Germline values: CDR1 PRHDT, CDR2 FYEKMQ (reference sequence). The DNA for the CDR3 is TGTGCCAGCAGCCCCCGTAGCGGGAGGGACTACAATGAGCAGTTCTTC. The encoded protein is CASSPRSGRDYNEQFF.

The rearrangement joins TRBV27 to TRBJ1-5; TRBD1 matches at 8 bases. This CDR3 is built from 13 residues. Unmatched junction bases numbered 9, after V lost 8 bases and J lost 9 bases. Germline assignment: CDR1 MNHEY and CDR2 SMNVEV (reference sequence). CDR3: CASGPDRGPPQHF. The CDR3 region has the DNA TGTGCCAGCGGGCCAGACAGGGGACCGCCCCAGCATTTT.

The CDR3: CASSQETGTSAYEQYF. CDR3 DNA sequence: TGCGCCAGCAGCCAAGAGACCGGGACATCGGCCTACGAGCAGTACTTC. The V call is TRBV4-1, the J call TRBJ2-7, with a tentative D call TRBD1 (6 bases). V lost 0 bases and J 2 bases, leaving 14 bases between the germline ends. This CDR3 spans 16 amino acids. The V gene's germline CDR1 is MGHRA and CDR2 YSYEKL.

The gene calls are TRBV7-9 and TRBJ1-2; D is perhaps TRBD1 (6 bases). V lost 6 bases and J lost 7, with 15 bases in between. CDR1 and CDR2 (germline): SEHNR, FQNEAQ (reference sequence). CDR3 length: 13 residues. The DNA of the CDR3 is TGTGCCAGCAGTCGCACAGGGTTAAGTGGCTACACCTTC. It specifies CASSRTGLSGYTF.

The rearrangement joins TRBV7-6 to TRBJ2-3; 10 bases map to TRBD2. Trimming took 4 bases from V and 4 from J; bases not matched to a gene: 8. The CDR3 length is 16 residues. Germline V lookup: CDR1 SGHVS, CDR2 FNYEAQ. In DNA form, the CDR3 reads TGTGCCAGCAGCTGGCTAGCGGGGGTGAAGTCAGATACGCAGTATTTT. Its protein product is CASSWLAGVKSDTQYF.

The chain recombines TRBV7-8 with TRBJ1-3, with a possible D match to TRBD1 (6 bases). V was clipped by 5 bases and J by 4 bases, with 15 bases between them. Per the germline V gene, CDR1 is SGHVS and CDR2 is FQNEAQ. CDR3 length equals 15 residues. The CDR3 loop reads CASSPIQGSGNTIYF. CDR3 nucleotides: TGTGCCAGCAGCCCGATACAGGGTTCAGGAAACACCATATATTTT.

This chain links TRBV7-2 with TRBJ2-3; 14 nucleotides match TRBD2. V lost 4 bases to trimming and J lost 3 bases; unmatched junction nucleotides: 3. Germline assignment: CDR1 SGHTA and CDR2 FQGNSA. CDR3 length equals 16 residues. The CDR3 region has the DNA TGTGCCAGCAGCTACAGACTAGCGGGAGGGACAGATACGCAGTATTTT. Translating it yields CASSYRLAGGTDTQYF.

The rearrangement joins TRBV5-1 to TRBJ2-7; TRBD1 matches at 7 bases. V shed 5 bases and J 1 base; nucleotides not matched to a gene: 18. Germline V CDR1 and CDR2: SGHRS, YFSETQ. This CDR3 spans 18 amino acids. This chain's CDR3 is CASSSIAWDSPISYEQYF. CDR3 coding DNA: TGCGCCAGCAGTTCTATCGCCTGGGACAGCCCGATATCCTACGAGCAGTACTTC. Full variable domain (rest looked up from reference TRBV5-1 and TRBJ2-7): KAGVTQTPRYLIKTRGQQVTLSCSPISGHRSVSWYQQTPGQGLQFLFEYFSETQRNKGNFPGRFSGRQFSNSRSEMNVSTLELGDSALYLCASSSIAWDSPISYEQYFGPGTRLTVT.

The rearrangement links TRBV7-9 to TRBJ2-1; 9 nucleotides match TRBD1. Germline CDR1 is SEHNR and CDR2 is FQNEAQ (reference sequence). The CDR3 sequence is 16 residues long. The ends lost 0 bases at V and 4 bases at J; junction bases unmatched: 4. The CDR3 region is CASSLAGTGPYNEQFF. As DNA, the CDR3 is TGTGCCAGCAGCTTAGCCGGGACAGGGCCTTACAATGAGCAGTTCTTC. Drawing the rest from reference TRBV7-9 and TRBJ2-1, the complete variable domain is DTGVSQNPRHKITKRGQNVTFRCDPISEHNRLYWYRQTLGQGPEFLTYFQNEAQLEKSRLLSDRFSAERPKGSFSTLEIQRTEQGDSAMYLCASSLAGTGPYNEQFFGPGTRLTVL.

V usage is TRBV7-9 and J usage is TRBJ2-7, with D possibly being TRBD2 (5 bases). Trimming cost V 2 bases and J 4 bases, with 9 bases left between them. The CDR3 consists of 13 residues. Germline values: CDR1 SEHNR, CDR2 FQNEAQ (reference sequence). The CDR3 sequence is CASSLTLAYEQYF. Here the CDR3 DNA reads TGTGCCAGCAGCTTAACGCTAGCATACGAGCAGTACTTC.

The V gene is TRBV19, the J gene TRBJ1-3, with no clear D. Germline CDR1 and CDR2: LNHDA and SQIVND (reference sequence). Trimming cost V 8 bases and J 0 bases, with 5 bases left between them. The CDR3 extends over 12 amino acids. CDR3: CASSLSGNTIYF. The CDR3 DNA is TGTGCCAGTTCCCTCTCTGGAAACACCATATATTTT.

This chain joins TRBV4-3 and TRBJ1-4; D gene unclear. This CDR3 is built from 11 residues. Deletions cut 8 bases from V and 10 bases from J, with 11 bases between. Germline-derived CDR1 and CDR2 are LGHNA and YSLEER. This CDR3 reads CASGEGGKLFF. In DNA form, the CDR3 reads TGCGCCAGCGGTGAGGGCGGAAAACTGTTTTTT.

V and J are TRBV6-5 and TRBJ2-7; 9 nucleotides agree with TRBD2. The CDR3 has 15 amino acids. In germline, CDR1 is MNHEY, CDR2 SVGAGI. After removal of 1 base from V and 0 bases from J, the junction contained 1 base not matched to a gene. CDR3 DNA: TGTGCCAGCAGTTACTTTAGCGGGAGCTCCTACGAGCAGTACTTC. Its translation is CASSYFSGSSYEQYF.

The V and J genes are TRBV19 and TRBJ1-5, with 7 bases aligning to TRBD1. This CDR3 comprises 17 residues. Germline CDR1 LNHDA, CDR2 SQIVND (reference sequence). The V gene end was trimmed by 4 bases and the J gene end by 0 bases; junction bases not matched to a gene: 9. For the CDR3, the DNA is TGTGCCAGTAGTAAACAGGGGACGCCCGGTAGCAATCAGCCCCAGCATTTT. It specifies CASSKQGTPGSNQPQHF.

This CDR3 is CASTLATVMNTEAFF. In DNA, the CDR3 is TGTGCCAGCACCCTAGCGACGGTCATGAACACTGAAGCTTTCTTT. The V gene is TRBV6-1, the J gene TRBJ1-1; D is undetermined. Trimming took off 7 bases at V and 0 bases at J, with 15 bases between the two ends. The CDR3 runs 15 residues. In germline, CDR1 is MNHNS, CDR2 SASEGT.